This T cell receptor beta chain was captured in a study of blood T cell repertoires in COVID-19 (dated by TCRdb to the early 2020s). For context, the study as a whole: Samples covering the acute and convalescent phases of COVID-19 were provided by collaborators in the United States, Italy and Spain. Where HLA class I and class II types were available, the types were taken from metadata supplied by the sample provider, not from assay-based typing. The repertoires were released in a freely available public database meant as a resource for research on the immune response to SARS-CoV-2. The sample metadata nearly always contained a de-identified subject ID, COVID-19 status, age in years and sex. The material from the prospective study consisted of cDNA or gDNA derived from T cells, B-cell-depleted T cells, or PBMCs. Deeply sampled blood TCRbeta repertoires from subjects exposed to, actively infected with, or recovered from COVID-19 were included in the dataset. Samples came from the ongoing ImmuneRACE study (first 160 participants) plus 1,254 subjects from 6 global collaborators.

The CDR3 runs 14 residues from the cysteine to the phenylalanine. Kept here is only the CDR3 DNA, which spans 42 bases and is read in frame from base 1. CDR1 is given as MNHEY and CDR2 as SMNVEV, both from the germline V gene (reference sequence). V trim: 2 bases; J trim: 2 bases; unmatched bases: 3. The paper as a whole reports these results and caveats: The amount of clinical and demographic metadata varied by source and participant and was provided uncurated.

A second Seattle source provided samples from volunteer blood donors who had recovered from COVID-19. Whole blood was collected in K2EDTA tubes by collaborating institutions according to the institutions' own protocols. Collaborator samples were shipped for TCRbeta analysis as frozen whole blood, isolated PBMCs, or DNA extracted from either sample type. TCRbeta CDR3 regions were amplified from genomic DNA by means of the immunoSEQ Assay, a bias-controlled multiplex PCR. The study's processing was this. The number of nucleated cells in each sample was estimated by amplification of reference gene primers within the assay. To quantify the absolute abundance of each unique TCRbeta CDR3 rearrangement, sequence reads were collapsed and filtered. For each sample, productive Simpson clonality was calculated as the square root of Simpson's diversity index over productive rearrangements. Held by TCRdb, this immuneACCESS table contains in-frame sequences only and omits some clones. Under half of the omission traces to an unresolved V gene where checked; the cause of the rest is unknown. Clone size and the V and J calls come from that table; the DNA yielded D and trimming. The table for this sample lists about 220,000 clones; 65% to 90% of them were counted only once. The ten largest make up over 2% of the sample.

Remarks on this clone: It has no known antigen specificity. No clone much larger than this one lies a single base away; base qualities are absent.

Sequencing was performed on peripheral blood. This clonotype was obtained from a man between 35 and 55 years old who had recovered from COVID-19. The rearrangement joined TRBV27 to TRBJ2-7, with TRBD2 matching 7 junction bases. The sequenced DNA: TGTGCCAGCAGTTTAGTAGGGACTACCTACGAGCAGTACTTC. Translated, this is CASSLVGTTYEQYF.